One sample yielded the 19 T cell receptor beta chains listed below, sequenced in a study of blood T cell repertoires in COVID-19. Generated by immunoSEQ multiplex PCR, the TCRdb table keeps only in-frame clones and is missing some. The data contain more than 85,000 clones, over 85% of them singletons. What was sequenced was peripheral blood. All receptors come from a man aged 65-85 years with acute or convalescent COVID-19.

This clone was detected only a few times. Distinct nucleotide sequences in the sample also encode this CDR3. This chain uses TRBV6-5 with TRBJ2-5; D is uncertain. Germline V gene sequence: CDR1 MNHEY, CDR2 SVGAGI. Trimming removed 0 bases at V and 4 bases at J, with 3 bases between. The CDR3 contains 12 residues. The CDR3 spells CASSYSGETQYF. CDR3 nucleotide sequence: TGTGCCAGCAGTTACTCCGGAGAGACCCAGTACTTC.

V usage is TRBV5-1 and J usage is TRBJ2-2; 7 nucleotides align to TRBD1. Germline CDR1 and CDR2: SGHRS and YFSETQ. This CDR3 region has 15 residues. Trimming at V came to 1 base and at J to 7 bases, leaving 7 bases not matched to a gene. This CDR3 reads CASSLPQGVNGELFF. The CDR3 nucleotides read TGCGCCAGCAGCTTGCCGCAGGGGGTTAACGGGGAGCTGTTTTTT. The full variable domain, its missing parts supplied by reference TRBV5-1 and TRBJ2-2, is KAGVTQTPRYLIKTRGQQVTLSCSPISGHRSVSWYQQTPGQGLQFLFEYFSETQRNKGNFPGRFSGRQFSNSRSEMNVSTLELGDSALYLCASSLPQGVNGELFFGEGSRLTVL.

This sequence joins TRBV19 and TRBJ1-1, with D possibly TRBD1 on 6 matching bases. Trimming stripped 3 bases from V and 2 bases from J, with 10 bases between. The CDR3 runs to 14 residues. Per germline, CDR1 LNHDA and CDR2 SQIVND (reference sequence). The CDR3 coding sequence is TGTGCCAGTAGTATCCAGGGGATTAACACTGAAGCTTTCTTT. It is translated as CASSIQGINTEAFF.

This clone appeared once. The CDR3 here is CASSVIVNSEQFF. CDR3 nucleotide sequence: TGCGCCAGCAGTGTAATAGTAAATTCTGAGCAGTTCTTC. The rearrangement joins TRBV10-2 to TRBJ2-1; no clear D gene. The CDR3 runs 13 residues. In germline, CDR1 is WSHSY, CDR2 SAAADI. With 4 bases removed from V and 9 bases from J, the gap between germline ends came to 13 bases.

The V gene is TRBV6-5, the J gene TRBJ1-1, with unresolved D. With 4 bases removed from V and 0 bases from J, the gap between germline ends came to 6 bases. Germline V gives CDR1 MNHEY, CDR2 SVGAGI. CDR3 length: 13 residues. CDR3 residues: CASSSYMNTEAFF. CDR3 nucleotide sequence: TGTGCCAGCAGTTCTTACATGAACACTGAAGCTTTCTTT.

This clone showed up just once. V gene TRBV5-1 combines with J gene TRBJ2-2; 15 bases align to TRBD2. The V gene end was trimmed by 4 bases and the J gene end by 7 bases; junction bases not matched to a gene: 8. The germline V gene encodes CDR1 SGHRS and CDR2 YFSETQ. This CDR3 contains 17 residues. The CDR3 reads CASSAGLAGGQVGELFF. The CDR3, as DNA: TGCGCCAGCAGCGCCGGACTAGCGGGAGGGCAGGTCGGGGAGCTGTTTTTT.

This sequence joins TRBV12-5 and TRBJ2-1, with TRBD1 matching over 11 bases. V shed 2 bases and J 5 bases; nucleotides not matched to a gene: 8. This CDR3 is 17 amino acids long. Germline V gives CDR1 LGHNT, CDR2 FRNRAP. CDR3 protein: CASGLSSGTGGNNEQFF. The CDR3 region has the DNA TGTGCTAGTGGTTTGTCCTCCGGGACAGGGGGGAACAATGAGCAGTTCTTC.

This clone was detected once. The chain recombines TRBV7-8 with TRBJ1-2; 7 nucleotides align to TRBD1. This CDR3 comprises 12 residues. V dropped 5 bases and J dropped 8; count of bases not matched to a gene: 5. CDR1 and CDR2 (germline): SGHVS, FQNEAQ. Written as DNA, the CDR3 is TGTGCCAGCAGCCCACAGGGGATCGGCTACACCTTC. Its translation is CASSPQGIGYTF.

The chain carries TRBV6-5 and TRBJ1-2; 8 bases fit TRBD1. Germline V lookup: CDR1 MNHEY, CDR2 SVGAGI. The V gene end was trimmed by 5 bases and the J gene end by 9 bases; junction bases not matched to a gene: 14. This CDR3 contains 15 residues. The CDR3 sequence is CASSRATGGASRYTF. CDR3 in DNA: TGTGCCAGCAGTCGAGCCACAGGGGGGGCAAGTCGCTACACCTTC.

This chain connects TRBV6-5 to TRBJ2-3; D is unresolved. From germline, CDR1 is MNHEY and CDR2 SVGAGI. The germline V and J ends were trimmed by 8 bases and 0 bases, with 12 bases remaining between them. There are 14 residues in the CDR3. The CDR3 region is CASAPIISTDTQYF. As DNA, the CDR3 is TGTGCCAGCGCGCCCATCATTAGCACAGATACGCAGTATTTT.

V gene TRBV14 combines with J gene TRBJ1-2; the match to TRBD1 covers 8 bases. The CDR3 is made up of 14 amino acids. After removal of 0 bases from V and 6 bases from J, the junction contained 3 bases not matched to a gene. CDR1 is SGHDN and CDR2 is FVKESK in the germline V gene. The CDR3 DNA follows: TGTGCCAGCAGCCAAGACACAGGGGGGAATGGCTACACCTTC. It codes for CASSQDTGGNGYTF.

CDR3 sequence reads: CASSQGGPSNTEAFF. The CDR3, as DNA: TGCGCCAGCAGTCAGGGGGGGCCTTCTAACACTGAAGCTTTCTTT. The J gene is TRBJ1-1, the V gene TRBV23-1, with D perhaps TRBD1 (6 bases). TRBV23-1 has ORF status, its function being uncertain. V shed 3 bases and J shed 2 bases, with 13 bases lying between them. The CDR3 loop spans 15 amino acids.

The CDR3 sequence: CASWGVAGMNTEAFF. DNA of the CDR3: TGTGCCAGTTGGGGAGTGGCAGGCATGAACACTGAAGCTTTCTTT. The chain combines TRBV19 with TRBJ1-1, with D unresolved. Trimming removed 8 bases from V and 0 bases from J, with 16 bases in between. Germline CDR1 and CDR2: LNHDA and SQIVND (reference sequence). This CDR3 has 15 amino acids.

The J gene is TRBJ1-2, the V gene TRBV11-2; a possible D gene is TRBD1 (6 bases). Between the trimmed V and J ends, which lost 1 base and 6 bases, there was a span of 21 bases. Germline-derived CDR1 and CDR2 are SGHAT and FQNNGV. This CDR3 contains 17 residues. The CDR3 region has the DNA TGTGCCAGCAGCTTAGTGGTCGGGGTTCGGGGGGCGAATGGCTACACCTTC. It specifies CASSLVVGVRGANGYTF.

Only a few counts were recorded for this clone. CDR3 sequence reads: CAWGYGDTQYF. In nucleotides, the CDR3 is TGTGCCTGGGGATACGGAGATACGCAGTATTTT. The genes are TRBV30 and TRBJ2-3; D uncertain. The CDR3 totals 11 residues. V lost 5 bases and J lost 5, with 8 bases in between. Germline CDR1 and CDR2: GTSNPN and SVGIG (reference sequence).

V is TRBV18 and J is TRBJ2-3, with TRBD2 matching 8 bases. Germline CDR1 reads KGHSH; CDR2 reads LQKENI. With 3 bases clipped from V and 1 base from J, the junction kept 3 bases outside the gene matches. This CDR3 comprises 15 residues. The CDR3 sequence is CASSPPGGRTDTQYF. The CDR3 DNA follows: TGTGCCAGCTCACCTCCGGGGGGGCGCACAGATACGCAGTATTTT.

This chain joins TRBV5-1 and TRBJ1-5; perhaps TRBD1 as D (6 bases). Trimming took off 2 bases at V and 9 bases at J, with 15 bases between the two ends. CDR1 and CDR2 from the germline V gene are SGHRS and YFSETQ. CDR3 size: 14 residues. CDR3 amino acids: CASSLGQSGMPQHF. The CDR3 DNA follows: TGCGCCAGCAGCTTAGGACAGTCAGGTATGCCCCAGCATTTT.

This clone was picked up one time. The chain recombines TRBV4-1 with TRBJ2-1; D gene unclear. The V gene lost 2 bases and the J gene lost 0 bases, with 11 bases spanning the gap. This CDR3 comprises 16 residues. Per the germline V gene, CDR1 is MGHRA and CDR2 is YSYEKL. The CDR3 DNA follows: TGCGCCAGCAGCCAACTTGCGCTGAGCTCCTACAATGAGCAGTTCTTC. This encodes CASSQLALSSYNEQFF.

J is TRBJ1-1 and V is TRBV4-1, with D unclear. There are 14 residues in the CDR3. The V and J ends lost 1 base and 5 bases respectively, with 11 bases between them. CDR1 and CDR2 (germline): MGHRA, YSYEKL. The CDR3 region is CASSQGTGWTEAFF. CDR3 sequence (DNA): TGCGCCAGCAGCCAAGGTACGGGTTGGACTGAAGCTTTCTTT.